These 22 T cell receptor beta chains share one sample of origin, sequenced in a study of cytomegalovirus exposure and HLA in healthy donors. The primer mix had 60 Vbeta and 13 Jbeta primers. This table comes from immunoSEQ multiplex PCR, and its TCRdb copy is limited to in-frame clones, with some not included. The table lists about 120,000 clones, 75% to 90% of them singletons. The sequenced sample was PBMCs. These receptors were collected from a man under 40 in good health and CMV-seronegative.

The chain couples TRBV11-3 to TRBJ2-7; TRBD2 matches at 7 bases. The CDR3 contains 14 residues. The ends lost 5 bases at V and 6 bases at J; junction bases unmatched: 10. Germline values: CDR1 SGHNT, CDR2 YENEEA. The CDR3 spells CASSHGGLGPEQYF. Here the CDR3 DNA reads TGTGCCAGCAGCCACGGGGGGTTGGGGCCCGAGCAGTACTTC.

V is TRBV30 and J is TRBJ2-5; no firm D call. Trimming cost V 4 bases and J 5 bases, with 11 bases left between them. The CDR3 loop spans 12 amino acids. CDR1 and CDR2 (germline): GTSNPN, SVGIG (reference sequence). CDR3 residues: CAWTSGSETQYF. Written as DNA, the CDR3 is TGTGCCTGGACCTCAGGCTCGGAGACCCAGTACTTC.

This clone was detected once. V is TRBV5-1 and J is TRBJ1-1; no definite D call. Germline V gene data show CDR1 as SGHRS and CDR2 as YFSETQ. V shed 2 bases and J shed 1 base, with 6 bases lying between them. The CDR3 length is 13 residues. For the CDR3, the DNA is TGCGCCAGCAGCTTCCAACAGAACACTGAAGCTTTCTTT. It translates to CASSFQQNTEAFF. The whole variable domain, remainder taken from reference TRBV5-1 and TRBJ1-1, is KAGVTQTPRYLIKTRGQQVTLSCSPISGHRSVSWYQQTPGQGLQFLFEYFSETQRNKGNFPGRFSGRQFSNSRSEMNVSTLELGDSALYLCASSFQQNTEAFFGQGTRLTVV.

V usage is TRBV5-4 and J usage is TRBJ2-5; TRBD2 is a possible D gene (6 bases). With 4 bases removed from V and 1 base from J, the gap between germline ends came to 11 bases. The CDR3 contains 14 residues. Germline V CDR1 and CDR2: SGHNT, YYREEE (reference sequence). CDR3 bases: TGTGCCAGCAGCCACGCGGGGACCCAAGAGACCCAGTACTTC. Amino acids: CASSHAGTQETQYF.

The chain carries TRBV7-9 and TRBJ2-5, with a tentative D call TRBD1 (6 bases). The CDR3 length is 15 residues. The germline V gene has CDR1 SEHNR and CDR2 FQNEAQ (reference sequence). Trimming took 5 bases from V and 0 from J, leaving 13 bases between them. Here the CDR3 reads CASSPPGHHQETQYF. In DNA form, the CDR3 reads TGTGCCAGCAGCCCCCCGGGACACCACCAAGAGACCCAGTACTTC.

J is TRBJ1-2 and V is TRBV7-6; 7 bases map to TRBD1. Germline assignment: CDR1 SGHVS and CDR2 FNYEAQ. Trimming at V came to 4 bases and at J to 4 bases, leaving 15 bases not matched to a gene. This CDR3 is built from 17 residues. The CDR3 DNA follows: TGTGCCAGCAGCTCTACGCCCCGGGACAGAGTAGGCTATGGCTACACCTTC. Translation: CASSSTPRDRVGYGYTF.

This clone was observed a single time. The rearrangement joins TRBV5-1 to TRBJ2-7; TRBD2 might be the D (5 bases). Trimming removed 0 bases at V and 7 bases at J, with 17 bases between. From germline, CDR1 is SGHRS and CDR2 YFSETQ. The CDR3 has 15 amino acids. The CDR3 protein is CASSLAEDFLGEQYF. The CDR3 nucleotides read TGCGCCAGCAGCTTGGCGGAGGACTTTTTGGGGGAGCAGTACTTC.

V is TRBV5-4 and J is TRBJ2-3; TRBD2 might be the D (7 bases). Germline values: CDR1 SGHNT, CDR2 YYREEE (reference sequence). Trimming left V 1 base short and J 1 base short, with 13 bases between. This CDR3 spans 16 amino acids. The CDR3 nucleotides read TGTGCCAGCAGCTTGAGGGGGGCGGGGGGCACAGATACGCAGTATTTT. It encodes CASSLRGAGGTDTQYF. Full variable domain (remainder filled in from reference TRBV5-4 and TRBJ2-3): ETGVTQSPTHLIKTRGQQVTLRCSSQSGHNTVSWYQQALGQGPQFIFQYYREEENGRGNFPPRFSGLQFPNYSSELNVNALELDDSALYLCASSLRGAGGTDTQYFGPGTRLTVL.

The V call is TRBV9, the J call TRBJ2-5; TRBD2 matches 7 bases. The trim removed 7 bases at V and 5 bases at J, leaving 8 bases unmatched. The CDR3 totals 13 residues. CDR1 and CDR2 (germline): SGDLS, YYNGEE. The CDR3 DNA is TGTGCCAGCTCCAATTGGGAGGGGGAGACCCAGTACTTC. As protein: CASSNWEGETQYF.

In DNA form, the CDR3 reads TGTGCCAGCAGCTTAGTTGGGACAGAGTATGGCTACACCTTC. It specifies CASSLVGTEYGYTF. The chain carries TRBV7-9 and TRBJ1-2; 7 nucleotides align to TRBD1. The CDR3 has 14 residues. Trimming cost V 1 base and J 5 bases; bases outside gene matches: 4. The germline V gene encodes CDR1 SEHNR and CDR2 FQNEAQ (reference sequence). Supplemented by reference TRBV7-9 and TRBJ1-2, the full variable domain reads DTGVSQNPRHKITKRGQNVTFRCDPISEHNRLYWYRQTLGQGPEFLTYFQNEAQLEKSRLLSDRFSAERPKGSFSTLEIQRTEQGDSAMYLCASSLVGTEYGYTFGSGTRLTVV.

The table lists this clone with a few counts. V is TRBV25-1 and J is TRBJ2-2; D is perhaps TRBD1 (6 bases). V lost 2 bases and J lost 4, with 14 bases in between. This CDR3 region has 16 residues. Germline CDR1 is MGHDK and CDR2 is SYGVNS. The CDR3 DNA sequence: TGTGCCAGCAGTGAAGTGGTCGGCAGGGGCACCGGGGAGCTGTTTTTT. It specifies CASSEVVGRGTGELFF.

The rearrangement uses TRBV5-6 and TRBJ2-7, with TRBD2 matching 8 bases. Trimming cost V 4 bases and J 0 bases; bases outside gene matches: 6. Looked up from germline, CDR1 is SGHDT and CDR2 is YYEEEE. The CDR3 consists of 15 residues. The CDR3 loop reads CASSRVRGASYEQYF. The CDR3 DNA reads TGTGCCAGCAGCCGGGTGCGGGGGGCCTCCTACGAGCAGTACTTC.

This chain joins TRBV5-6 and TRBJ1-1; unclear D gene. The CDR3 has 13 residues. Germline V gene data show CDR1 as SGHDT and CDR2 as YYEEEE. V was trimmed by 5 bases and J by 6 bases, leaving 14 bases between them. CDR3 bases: TGTGCCAGCAGTTCCCAGGTGCCAGCTGAAGCTTTCTTT. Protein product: CASSSQVPAEAFF. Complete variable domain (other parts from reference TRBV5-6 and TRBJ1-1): DAGVTQSPTHLIKTRGQQVTLRCSPKSGHDTVSWYQQALGQGPQFIFQYYEEEERQRGNFPDRFSGHQFPNYSSELNVNALLLGDSALYLCASSSQVPAEAFFGQGTRLTVV.

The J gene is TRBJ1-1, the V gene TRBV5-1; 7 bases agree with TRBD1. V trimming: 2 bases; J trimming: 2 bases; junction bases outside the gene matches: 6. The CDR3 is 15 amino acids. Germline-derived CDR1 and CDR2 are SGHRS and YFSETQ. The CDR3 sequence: CASSFRRDRNTEAFF. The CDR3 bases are TGCGCCAGCAGCTTCCGTAGGGACAGAAACACTGAAGCTTTCTTT.

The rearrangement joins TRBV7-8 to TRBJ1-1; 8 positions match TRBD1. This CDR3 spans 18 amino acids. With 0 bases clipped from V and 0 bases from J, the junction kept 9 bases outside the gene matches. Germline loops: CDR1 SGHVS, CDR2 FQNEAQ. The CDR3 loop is CASSLALTGAALNTEAFF. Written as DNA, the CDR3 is TGTGCCAGCAGCTTAGCGCTGACAGGGGCGGCCTTGAACACTGAAGCTTTCTTT.

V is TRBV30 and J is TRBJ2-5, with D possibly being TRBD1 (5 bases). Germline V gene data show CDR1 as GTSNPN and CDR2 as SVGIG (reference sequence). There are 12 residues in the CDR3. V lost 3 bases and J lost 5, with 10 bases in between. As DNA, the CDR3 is TGTGCCTGGAGGCAGGGCCCGGAGACCCAGTACTTC. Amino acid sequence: CAWRQGPETQYF.

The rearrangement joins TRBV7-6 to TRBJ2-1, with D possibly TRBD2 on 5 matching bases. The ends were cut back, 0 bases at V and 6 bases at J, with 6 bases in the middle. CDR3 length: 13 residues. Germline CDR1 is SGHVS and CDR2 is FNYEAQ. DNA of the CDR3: TGTGCCAGCAGCTTAGCGGGAGTCAATGAGCAGTTCTTC. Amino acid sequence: CASSLAGVNEQFF.

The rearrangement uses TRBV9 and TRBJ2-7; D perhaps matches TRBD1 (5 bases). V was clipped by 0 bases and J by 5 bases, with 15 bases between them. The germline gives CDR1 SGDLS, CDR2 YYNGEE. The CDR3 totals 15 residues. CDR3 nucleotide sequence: TGTGCCAGCAGCGTAGATCATCAGGGAAGGGACGAGCAGTACTTC. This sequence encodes CASSVDHQGRDEQYF.

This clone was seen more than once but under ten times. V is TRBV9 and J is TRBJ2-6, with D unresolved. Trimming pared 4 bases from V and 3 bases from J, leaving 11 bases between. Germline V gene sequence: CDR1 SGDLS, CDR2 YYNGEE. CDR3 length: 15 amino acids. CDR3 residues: CASSPKTGGANVLTF. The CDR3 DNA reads TGTGCCAGCAGCCCGAAGACGGGTGGGGCCAACGTCCTGACTTTC.

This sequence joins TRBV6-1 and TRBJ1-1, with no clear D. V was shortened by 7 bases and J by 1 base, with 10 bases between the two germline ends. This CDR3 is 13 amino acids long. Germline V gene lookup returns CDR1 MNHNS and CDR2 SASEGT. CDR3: CASILDRNTEAFF. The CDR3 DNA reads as TGTGCCAGCATTCTAGATCGGAACACTGAAGCTTTCTTT.

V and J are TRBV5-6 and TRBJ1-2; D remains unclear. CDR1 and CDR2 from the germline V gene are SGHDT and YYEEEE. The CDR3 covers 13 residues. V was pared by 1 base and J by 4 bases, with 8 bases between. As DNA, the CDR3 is TGTGCCAGCAGCTTGACAGAGGGCTATGGCTACACCTTC. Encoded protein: CASSLTEGYGYTF.

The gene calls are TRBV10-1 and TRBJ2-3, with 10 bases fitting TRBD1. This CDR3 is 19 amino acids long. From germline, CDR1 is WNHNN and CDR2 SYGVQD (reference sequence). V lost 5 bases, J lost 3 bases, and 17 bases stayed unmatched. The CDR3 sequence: CASSSYTAGTGDGTDTQYF. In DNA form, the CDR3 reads TGCGCCAGCAGTTCCTACACGGCTGGGACAGGGGATGGGACAGATACGCAGTATTTT.